This is a list of T cell receptor beta chains from one sample in a study of identical twins. TCRdb itself ran the 5' RACE reads through MiXCR, one entry per CDR3 protein. Found here are 200,000 to 250,000 distinct CDR3 sequences, 5.5% to 8% of them singletons; the top ten hold roughly 3.6%. In addition, the sample was reused for a study of yellow fever vaccine responses in identical twins.

Specimen: memory (CD45RO+) T cells sorted from blood. The receptor source for this set is a woman aged 18-30 years in good health. The CDR3 runs from the conserved cysteine through the conserved F or W. The D gene is left open where the match is weak. Only some rows state a clone size, as once, few, many or a class for expanded clones.

clone_size	j_call	v_call	d_call	cdr3_nt	cdr3_aa
few	TRBJ2-6	TRBV6-2/TRBV6-3	.	TGTGCCAGCAGTTATTTATCGGGAGCCCCTGGGGCCAACGTCCTGACTTTC	CASSYLSGAPGANVLTF
.	TRBJ2-7	TRBV27	.	TGTGCCAGCAGTTTAGAGGTGGGTTACGAGCAGTACTTC	CASSLEVGYEQYF
many	TRBJ2-5	TRBV7-8	TRBD2	TGTGCCAGCAGCCCCAGGACTAGCGGGAGTGAGACCCAGTACTTC	CASSPRTSGSETQYF
.	TRBJ2-3	TRBV2	TRBD1	TGTGCCATCAGTTTAGTTTCGCGGGGGCTGGACAGGGGGCCCGGTACGCAGTATTTT	CAISLVSRGLDRGPGTQYF
.	TRBJ1-1	TRBV9	.	TGTGCCAGCAGCCCAGGGTTAGGGAAGACTGAAGCTTTCTTT	CASSPGLGKTEAFF
many	TRBJ2-3	TRBV5-1	.	TGCGCCAGCAGGAACGGGGGAGCTACCACAGATACGCAGTATTTT	CASRNGGATTDTQYF
many	TRBJ1-2	TRBV3-1	TRBD1	TGTGCCAGCAGCCATAACGACAGGGTGCATGGCTACACCTTC	CASSHNDRVHGYTF
few	TRBJ2-1	TRBV6-2/TRBV6-3	TRBD2	TGTGCCAGCTCCCCCCAGCGGGAGGGACATGAGCAGTTCTTC	CASSPQREGHEQFF
few	TRBJ2-1	TRBV11-1	TRBD2	TGTGCCAGCAGCTTAGCTGGCGGGAGTATTTCGTCCTACAATGAGCAGTTCTTC	CASSLAGGSISSYNEQFF
.	TRBJ1-2	TRBV6-5	.	TGTGCCAGCAGTTACTTCGGACAGTCTCTCTATGGCTACACCTTC	CASSYFGQSLYGYTF
.	TRBJ2-1	TRBV20-1	.	TGCAGTGCTACATGGGCCAATGAGCAGTTCTTC	CSATWANEQFF
.	TRBJ2-4	TRBV11-3	.	TGTGCCAGCAGCTTGTTAGACAGAACCAAAAACATTCAGTACTTC	CASSLLDRTKNIQYF
.	TRBJ2-1	TRBV20-1	.	TGCAGTGCCCCACTATTCTCGGGCGCGAGTGAGCAGTTCTTC	CSAPLFSGASEQFF
many	TRBJ1-6	TRBV3-1	TRBD1	TGTGCCAGCAGCCAGCAGGGGGATAGTTACAATTCACCCCTCCACTTT	CASSQQGDSYNSPLHF
few	TRBJ1-5	TRBV21-1	.	TGTGCCAGCAGCAAATACGGGACGGAAAATCAGCCCCAGCATTTT	CASSKYGTENQPQHF
.	TRBJ2-1	TRBV9	TRBD1	TGTGCCAGCAGCGTCAATGCTAATGACAGGGCTGGTGAGCAGTTCTTC	CASSVNANDRAGEQFF
few	TRBJ2-2	TRBV3-1	TRBD2	TGTGCCAGCACCCCATGGCGGGGGGAACGCACCGGGGAGCTGTTTTTT	CASTPWRGERTGELFF
many	TRBJ1-1	TRBV7-9	.	TGTGCCAGCAGCTTAGGAGTGCCACCTGAAGCTTTCTTT	CASSLGVPPEAFF
.	TRBJ1-5	TRBV2	.	TGTGCCAGCAGTCCGGGCTCCGGGAGCAATCAGCCCCAGCATTTT	CASSPGSGSNQPQHF
many	TRBJ2-4	TRBV12-3/TRBV12-4	.	TGTGCCAGCAGTTCAGACCAACTAGGGCCCAAAAACATTCAGTACTTC	CASSSDQLGPKNIQYF
.	TRBJ2-1	TRBV29-1	TRBD1	TGCAGCGTTGAAGATCTTGGGACAGGGGTTAACAATGAGCAGTTCTTC	CSVEDLGTGVNNEQFF
few	TRBJ1-5	TRBV20-1	.	TGCAGTGCTAGGGGGGGGATGGCAGGAGGCCAGCCCCAGCATTTT	CSARGGMAGGQPQHF
few	TRBJ2-4	TRBV6-4	TRBD1	TGTGCCAGCAAGCAGGGGGCACTAGCCAAAAACATTCAGTACTTC	CASKQGALAKNIQYF
many	TRBJ2-3	TRBV7-6	.	TGTGCCAGCAGCCAATGGACTCAGGGGGGTCGAGATACGCAGTATTTT	CASSQWTQGGRDTQYF
few	TRBJ1-6	TRBV5-1	.	TGCGCCAGCAGCTTGGACCCAGGGACTGTCGGGTCACCCCTCCACTTT	CASSLDPGTVGSPLHF
many	TRBJ1-4	TRBV5-1	TRBD1	TGCGCCAGCAGCTTGGAGGCGCGGGACAGGGGAGGGAAACTGTTTTTT	CASSLEARDRGGKLFF
many	TRBJ2-4	TRBV7-9	.	TGTGCCAGCAGCTTAGGGAGCGGCAGGGTGAACATTCAGTACTTC	CASSLGSGRVNIQYF
many	TRBJ1-5	TRBV20-1	.	TGCAGTGCTAGAGATTACTTTAGGCGGTGGGGCAATCAGCCCCAGCATTTT	CSARDYFRRWGNQPQHF
few	TRBJ2-2	TRBV12-3/TRBV12-4	TRBD2	TGTGCCAGCAGCAGGGGACTAGCGGGGGGGACCGGGGAGCTGTTTTTT	CASSRGLAGGTGELFF
.	TRBJ2-5	TRBV20-1	.	TGCAGTGCAAGAGGCGGGGCGGCCCAAGAGACCCAGTACTTC	CSARGGAAQETQYF
few	TRBJ2-5	TRBV11-1	TRBD1	TGTGCCAGCAGCTCAATATTCCCCAGCTCGCTACAGGGGTCGAGAGAGACCCAGTACTTC	CASSSIFPSSLQGSRETQYF
few	TRBJ2-2	TRBV19	.	TGTGCCAGTAGCAAGGGGGCCGGGGAGCTGTTTTTT	CASSKGAGELFF
once	TRBJ2-7	TRBV5-7	.	TGTGCCAGCGGCTCGGGACTCCGGAGCGAGCAGTACTTC	CASGSGLRSEQYF
many	TRBJ1-2	TRBV14	.	TGTGCCAGCAGCCAAACTTTCTATGGCTACACCTTC	CASSQTFYGYTF
many	TRBJ2-2	TRBV4-1	.	TGCGCCAGCAGCCAAGAAGTATCTTACACCACCGGGGAGCTGTTTTTT	CASSQEVSYTTGELFF
.	TRBJ2-1	TRBV19	TRBD2	TGTGCCATCTCCCCCGCTAGCGGGAGTGGCACAGGTAATGAGCAGTTCTTC	CAISPASGSGTGNEQFF
few	TRBJ2-7	TRBV6-5	.	TGTGCCAGCAGTTACTCGGTCCCTCGAGATTTAACCTACGAGCAGTACTTC	CASSYSVPRDLTYEQYF
.	TRBJ2-1	TRBV4-1	.	TGCGCCAGCAGCCGGCCCCTCCTGGACAATGAGCAGTTCTTC	CASSRPLLDNEQFF
few	TRBJ2-3	TRBV7-6	TRBD1	TGTGCCAGCAGCTCCCATTACGGACAGGGGTCTACAGATACGCAGTATTTT	CASSSHYGQGSTDTQYF
many	TRBJ1-2	TRBV12-3/TRBV12-4	.	TGTGCCAGCAGTATGCAACTCTATGGCTACACCTTC	CASSMQLYGYTF
few	TRBJ2-1	TRBV2	TRBD2	TGTGCCAGCAGAGGACTAGCGGGAAAACTCGATGAGCAGTTCTTC	CASRGLAGKLDEQFF
many	TRBJ1-5	TRBV6-5	.	TGTGCCAGCAGTTACCAGGGCCGCAATCAGCCCCAGCATTTT	CASSYQGRNQPQHF
many	TRBJ2-2	TRBV5-8	TRBD1	TGTGCCAGCAGCTTAGACAGGGCGCCTAACACCGGGGAGCTGTTTTTT	CASSLDRAPNTGELFF
many	TRBJ1-1	TRBV6-5	.	TGTGCCAGCAGTTCTCGGACAACGAACACTGAAGCTTTCTTT	CASSSRTTNTEAFF
few	TRBJ1-1	TRBV7-8	.	TGTGCCAGCAGCGACAGAGGGGGTCCGAACACTGAAGCTTTCTTT	CASSDRGGPNTEAFF
.	TRBJ2-1	TRBV28	.	TGTGCCAGCAGCCCCGCGAGGCTCCGGAACGACAATGAGCAGTTCTTC	CASSPARLRNDNEQFF
few	TRBJ2-7	TRBV7-3	.	TGTGCCAGCAGCTTAACTGGATCAGGGGACCACGAGCAGTACTTC	CASSLTGSGDHEQYF
few	TRBJ2-3	TRBV28	TRBD2	TGTGCCAGCAGTTTGGGAGGTGCGGGGGTAAGCACAGATACGCAGTATTTT	CASSLGGAGVSTDTQYF
.	TRBJ2-1	TRBV5-1	.	TGCGCCAGCAGCTTCCTGGACACATACAATGAGCAGTTCTTC	CASSFLDTYNEQFF
few	TRBJ2-2	TRBV5-1	.	TGCGCCAGCAGCTTGGCCCGGGACACCGGGGAGCTGTTTTTT	CASSLARDTGELFF
.	TRBJ2-3	TRBV7-9	TRBD2	TGTGCCAGCAGCTTAAAGCGGGAGCGCGGGGATACGCAGTATTTT	CASSLKRERGDTQYF
few	TRBJ2-3	TRBV25-1	TRBD1	TGTGCCAGCAGCGAGGGGGTCAGGGGGCAAGATACGCAGTATTTT	CASSEGVRGQDTQYF
many	TRBJ2-2	TRBV7-9	TRBD2	TGTGCCAGCAGCCGCGAGCATGGACTAGCGTTGCCGGGGGAGCTGTTTTTT	CASSREHGLALPGELFF
many	TRBJ2-1	TRBV12-3/TRBV12-4	TRBD2	TGTGCCAGCAGTGGGACTAGCGGGAGGGCGGCCTACAATGAGCAGTTCTTC	CASSGTSGRAAYNEQFF
many	TRBJ2-2	TRBV5-1	.	TGCGCCAGCAGTCCCGCCGACTATTCCGGGGAGCTGTTTTTT	CASSPADYSGELFF
many	TRBJ2-1	TRBV12-3/TRBV12-4	.	TGTGCCAGCAGTTTAGGGCAGGGTTACTACAATGAGCAGTTCTTC	CASSLGQGYYNEQFF